The entry below gives a single TCR beta chain sequence along with its context. Germline is not matched at one junction end, which may reflect a read error. The germline V gene has CDR1 DFQATT and CDR2 SNEGSKA (reference sequence). The CDR3 runs to 13 residues. This specimen belongs to a study of blood T cells in healthy people across ages. A sample-barcoded 5' primer and a J-beta primer mix were used in a second PCR of about 6 to 12 cycles. Using its own MiXCR run on the 5' RACE reads, TCRdb lists one record per CDR3 protein. Of 580,000 or so distinct CDR3 sequences in the sample, around 48% are singletons; the top ten hold approximately 23%.

This TCR was recovered from an older man in good health. V usage is TRBV20-1 and J usage is TRBJ1-2; 7 positions match TRBD1. Sample: blood. DNA of the CDR3: TGCGGTGCTAGACCCGACAGGGACTATGGCTACACCTTC. Its protein is CGARPDRDYGYTF.